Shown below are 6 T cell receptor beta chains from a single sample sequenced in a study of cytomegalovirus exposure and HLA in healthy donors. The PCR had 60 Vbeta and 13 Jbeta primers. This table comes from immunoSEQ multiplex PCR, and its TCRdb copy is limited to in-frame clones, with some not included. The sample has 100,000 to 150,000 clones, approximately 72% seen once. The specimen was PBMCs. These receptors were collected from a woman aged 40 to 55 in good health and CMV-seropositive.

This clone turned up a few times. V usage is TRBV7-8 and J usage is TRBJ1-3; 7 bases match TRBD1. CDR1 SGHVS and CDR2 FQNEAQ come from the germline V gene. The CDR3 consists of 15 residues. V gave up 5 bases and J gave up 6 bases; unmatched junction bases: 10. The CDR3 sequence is CASSPPPTGKNTIYF. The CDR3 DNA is TGTGCCAGCAGCCCACCCCCGACAGGGAAAAACACCATATATTTT.

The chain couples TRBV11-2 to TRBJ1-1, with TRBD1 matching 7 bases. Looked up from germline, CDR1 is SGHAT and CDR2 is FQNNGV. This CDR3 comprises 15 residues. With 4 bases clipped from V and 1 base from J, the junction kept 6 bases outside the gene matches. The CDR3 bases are TGTGCCAGCAGCTCCCAGACAGGGTGGAACACTGAAGCTTTCTTT. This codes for CASSSQTGWNTEAFF.

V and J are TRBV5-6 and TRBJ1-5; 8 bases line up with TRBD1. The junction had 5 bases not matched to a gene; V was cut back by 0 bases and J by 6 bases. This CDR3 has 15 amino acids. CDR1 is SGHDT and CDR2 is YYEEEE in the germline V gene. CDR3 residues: CASSLGPGGGQPQHF. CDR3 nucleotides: TGTGCCAGCAGCTTGGGTCCAGGGGGCGGTCAGCCCCAGCATTTT. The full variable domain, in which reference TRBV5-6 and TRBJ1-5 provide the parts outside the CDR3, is DAGVTQSPTHLIKTRGQQVTLRCSPKSGHDTVSWYQQALGQGPQFIFQYYEEEERQRGNFPDRFSGHQFPNYSSELNVNALLLGDSALYLCASSLGPGGGQPQHFGDGTRLSIL.

The CDR3 DNA sequence: TGTGCCAGCAATCGGGACAGGGACGACACCATATATTTT. It is translated as CASNRDRDDTIYF. The chain is built from TRBV6-1 and TRBJ1-3; 9 bases agree with TRBD1. V lost 7 bases and J lost 8; bases outside the gene matches: 6. The CDR3 spans 13 residues. CDR1 is MNHNS and CDR2 is SASEGT in the germline V gene.

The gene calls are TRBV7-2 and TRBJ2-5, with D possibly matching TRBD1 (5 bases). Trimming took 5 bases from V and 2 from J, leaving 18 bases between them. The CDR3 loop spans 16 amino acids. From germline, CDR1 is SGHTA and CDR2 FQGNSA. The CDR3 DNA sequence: TGTGCCAGCAGCCCAGCTCTAGGGGCCGGTCAAGAGACCCAGTACTTC. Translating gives CASSPALGAGQETQYF. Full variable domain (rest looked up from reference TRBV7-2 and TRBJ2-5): GAGVSQSPSNKVTEKGKDVELRCDPISGHTALYWYRQSLGQGLEFLIYFQGNSAPDKSGLPSDRFSAERTGGSVSTLTIQRTQQEDSAVYLCASSPALGAGQETQYFGPGTRLLVL.

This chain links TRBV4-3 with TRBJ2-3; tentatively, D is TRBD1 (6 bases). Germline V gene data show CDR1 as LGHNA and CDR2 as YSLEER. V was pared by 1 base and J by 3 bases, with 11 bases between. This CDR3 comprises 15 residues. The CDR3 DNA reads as TGCGCCAGCAGCCAAGCAGGGGCTGGGACAGATACGCAGTATTTT. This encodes CASSQAGAGTDTQYF.